The 8 T cell receptor beta chains reported below all come from one sample, sequenced in a study of cytomegalovirus exposure and HLA in healthy donors. The protocol was immunoSEQ multiplex PCR, while the TCRdb copy is restricted to in-frame clones and leaves out a portion. The sample has approximately 210,000 clones; approximately 85% are singletons. The sample consisted of PBMCs. The receptors were gathered from a woman aged 18-29 years in good health and CMV-seronegative.

This clone was seen just once. The chain is built from TRBV5-1 and TRBJ2-5, with 14 bases lining up with TRBD2. The CDR3 has 16 amino acids. V trimming: 0 bases; J trimming: 3 bases; junction bases outside the gene matches: 1. Germline V CDR1 and CDR2: SGHRS, YFSETQ. The chain's CDR3 is CASSLGGLAGEETQYF. The DNA of the CDR3 is TGCGCCAGCAGCTTGGGGGGACTAGCGGGAGAAGAGACCCAGTACTTC.

The rearrangement links TRBV30 to TRBJ2-7; no clear D. CDR1 and CDR2 from the germline V gene are GTSNPN and SVGIG (reference sequence). There are 12 residues in the CDR3. V lost 2 bases and J 0 bases, leaving 5 bases between the germline ends. Here the CDR3 DNA reads TGTGCCTGGAGTCCCAGCTCCTACGAGCAGTACTTC. It yields the protein CAWSPSSYEQYF. Using reference TRBV30 and TRBJ2-7 for the parts outside the CDR3, the full variable domain is SQTIHQWPATLVQPVGSPLSLECTVEGTSNPNLYWYRQAAGRGLQLLFYSVGIGQISSEVPQNLSASRPQDRQFILSSKKLLLSDSGFYLCAWSPSSYEQYFGPGTRLTVT.

This sequence joins TRBV12-5 and TRBJ1-2, with D tentatively TRBD1 (5 bases). The CDR3 totals 16 residues. Germline-derived CDR1 and CDR2 are LGHNT and FRNRAP. V shed 0 bases and J shed 3 bases, with 14 bases lying between them. The CDR3 DNA sequence: TGTGCTAGTGGTTTGGTACCGCGGACATCTTACTATGGCTACACCTTC. Protein: CASGLVPRTSYYGYTF.

V usage is TRBV7-3 and J usage is TRBJ2-1; 7 bases are shared with TRBD2. Germline CDR1 reads SGHTA; CDR2 reads FQGTGA. The V gene end was trimmed by 1 base and the J gene end by 9 bases; junction bases not matched to a gene: 3. The CDR3 spans 13 residues. CDR3 DNA: TGTGCCAGCAGCTTAAGCGGGACTACTGAGCAGTTCTTC. The encoded protein is CASSLSGTTEQFF.

V and J are TRBV4-1 and TRBJ2-3; 12 bases agree with TRBD2. Germline-derived CDR1 and CDR2 are MGHRA and YSYEKL. CDR3 length equals 17 residues. V lost 1 base to trimming and J lost 2 bases; unmatched junction nucleotides: 4. The CDR3 DNA follows: TGCGCCAGCAGCCAAGTTCCTAGCGGGGGGGTCACAGATACGCAGTATTTT. It is translated as CASSQVPSGGVTDTQYF.

This sequence joins TRBV6-5 and TRBJ2-3; the D gene is possibly TRBD2 (5 bases). The CDR3 is 15 residues long. Germline V gives CDR1 MNHEY, CDR2 SVGAGI. V was pared by 3 bases and J by 0 bases, with 10 bases between. The CDR3 DNA reads TGTGCCAGCAGTTATTGGGAGACTAGCACAGATACGCAGTATTTT. Translated: CASSYWETSTDTQYF.

The rearrangement joins TRBV10-2 to TRBJ2-7; 14 nucleotides align to TRBD2. The CDR3 loop spans 14 amino acids. The germline V gene has CDR1 WSHSY and CDR2 SAAADI. V dropped 6 bases and J dropped 6; count of bases not matched to a gene: 4. CDR3 loop: CASSRLAGGLEQYF. DNA of the CDR3: TGCGCCAGCAGCCGACTAGCGGGAGGGCTCGAGCAGTACTTC.

The chain couples TRBV4-2 to TRBJ2-7, with 16 bases matching TRBD2. Looked up from germline, CDR1 is LGHNA and CDR2 is YNFKEQ. The CDR3 loop spans 20 amino acids. Trimming at V came to 0 bases and at J to 0 bases, leaving 8 bases not matched to a gene. Here the CDR3 reads CASSQDVGGLAGGGSYEQYF. In nucleotides, the CDR3 is TGTGCCAGCAGCCAAGATGTAGGGGGACTAGCGGGAGGGGGCTCCTACGAGCAGTACTTC.